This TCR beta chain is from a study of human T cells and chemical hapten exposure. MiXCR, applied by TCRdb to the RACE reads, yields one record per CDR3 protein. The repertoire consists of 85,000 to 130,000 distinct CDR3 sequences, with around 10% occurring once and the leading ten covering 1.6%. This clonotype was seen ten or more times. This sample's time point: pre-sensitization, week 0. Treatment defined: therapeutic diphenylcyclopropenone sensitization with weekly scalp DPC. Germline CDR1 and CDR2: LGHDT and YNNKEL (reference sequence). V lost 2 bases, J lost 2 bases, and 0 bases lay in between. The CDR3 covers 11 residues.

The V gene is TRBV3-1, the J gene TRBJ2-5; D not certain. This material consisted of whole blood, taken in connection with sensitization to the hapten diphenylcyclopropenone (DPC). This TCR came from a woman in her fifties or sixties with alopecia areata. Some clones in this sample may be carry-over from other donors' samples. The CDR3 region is CASSQQETQYF. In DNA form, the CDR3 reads TGTGCCAGCAGCCAACAAGAGACCCAGTACTTC.